Listed here are 27 T cell receptor beta chains from one sample, sequenced in a study of CD8 T cells in ankylosing spondylitis. TCRdb reprocessed the 5' RACE reads with MiXCR, giving one entry per CDR3 protein. Altogether 250,000 to 350,000 distinct CDR3 sequences are present, about 19% being singletons, with the ten largest covering roughly 7.4%. Sequencing was performed on blood, either unsorted or a sorted T cell fraction (not recorded which). These receptors originate from a male donor with ankylosing spondylitis or in good health (not recorded which).

V usage is TRBV29-1 and J usage is TRBJ2-3; TRBD2 matches at 8 bases. This CDR3 contains 16 residues. J gave up 0 bases and V 5 bases, and 10 bases lay outside the gene matches. Germline-derived CDR1 and CDR2 are SQVTM and ANQGSEA. Here the CDR3 reads CSVIPYTSGSTDTQYF. Here the CDR3 DNA reads TGCAGCGTTATCCCTTATACTAGCGGAAGCACAGATACGCAGTATTTT.

The chain carries TRBV3-1 and TRBJ1-5; a possible D gene is TRBD1 (6 bases). Per the germline V gene, CDR1 is LGHDT and CDR2 is YNNKEL (reference sequence). V lost 4 bases to trimming and J lost 3 bases, with 16 bases between them. This CDR3 is built from 16 residues. CDR3 nucleotide sequence: TGTGCCAGCAGCCCCCACCCTACAGGGATCAATCAGCCCCAGCATTTT. It translates to CASSPHPTGINQPQHF.

This chain connects TRBV3-1 to TRBJ2-2, with D possibly matching TRBD1 (6 bases). V was cut by 1 base and J by 1 base, with 10 bases left in between. The CDR3 loop spans 16 amino acids. Looked up from germline, CDR1 is LGHDT and CDR2 is YNNKEL (reference sequence). The DNA for the CDR3 is TGTGCCAGCAGCCAAGGACAGGCTGTGAACACCGGGGAGCTGTTTTTT. It codes for CASSQGQAVNTGELFF.

Here the CDR3 reads CSTVAAGPKNIQYF. CDR3 coding DNA: TGCAGTACAGTAGCCGCGGGACCCAAAAACATTCAGTACTTC. The V and J genes are TRBV20-1 and TRBJ2-4, with D maybe TRBD2 (6 bases). Trimming pared 8 bases from V and 2 bases from J, leaving 16 bases between. The CDR3 contains 14 residues. Germline V lookup: CDR1 DFQATT, CDR2 SNEGSKA (reference sequence).

In its sample, this clonotype was seen a few times. This chain joins TRBV3-1 and TRBJ2-1; 8 positions agree with TRBD2. CDR3 length: 12 amino acids. V trimming: 2 bases; J trimming: 12 bases; junction bases outside the gene matches: 3. CDR1 is LGHDT, CDR2 YNNKEL, per germline (reference sequence). CDR3 coding DNA: TGTGCCAGCAGCCAACCCCGGGAGGGGCAGTTCTTC. Translated, it gives CASSQPREGQFF.

The rearrangement links TRBV20-1 to TRBJ1-1; D not resolved. V was clipped by 7 bases and J by 4 bases, with 19 bases between them. Looked up from germline, CDR1 is DFQATT and CDR2 is SNEGSKA (reference sequence). The CDR3 consists of 14 residues. The CDR3 DNA reads TGCAGTGTCCCTGGGAGGGTAGGAAGCACTGAAGCTTTCTTT. It translates to CSVPGRVGSTEAFF.

The chain couples TRBV7-2 to TRBJ2-1; D possibly corresponds to TRBD1 (5 bases). CDR1 is SGHTA, CDR2 FQGNSA, per germline. Deletions cut 6 bases from V and 8 bases from J, with 11 bases between. The CDR3 length is 12 residues. The CDR3 region is CASRQGSDEQFF. The CDR3 DNA reads as TGTGCCAGCAGGCAGGGCTCGGATGAGCAGTTCTTC.

This clonotype occurred a few times. The rearrangement uses TRBV29-1 and TRBJ1-4; possible D gene TRBD1, 5 bases. The CDR3 contains 14 residues. The germline V and J ends were trimmed by 1 base and 7 bases, with 13 bases remaining between them. Germline CDR1 is SQVTM and CDR2 is ANQGSEA. In DNA, the CDR3 is TGCAGCGTTGAAGTTTCCCAGGGTGGTGAAAAACTGTTTTTT. It encodes CSVEVSQGGEKLFF.

The table lists this clonotype with a few counts. The rearrangement joins TRBV5-1 to TRBJ2-5, with 9 bases lining up with TRBD1. The germline gives CDR1 SGHRS, CDR2 YFSETQ. The CDR3 contains 14 residues. Germline trimming cut 7 bases from V and 4 bases from J; bases unmatched to any gene: 8. The CDR3 loop is CASWGQGQRETQYF. For the CDR3, the DNA is TGCGCCAGCTGGGGACAGGGCCAGAGAGAGACCCAGTACTTC.

This clonotype rates as medium-sized. V gene TRBV9 combines with J gene TRBJ2-3; D not certain. This CDR3 spans 15 amino acids. V was trimmed by 7 bases and J by 2 bases, leaving 17 bases between them. CDR1 SGDLS and CDR2 YYNGEE come from the germline V gene. The CDR3 sequence is CASAPRPAATDTQYF. The DNA for the CDR3 is TGTGCCAGCGCGCCCAGGCCCGCTGCCACAGATACGCAGTATTTT.

This clonotype was counted at least ten times. This chain connects TRBV29-1 to TRBJ2-7; D gene unclear. The CDR3 sequence is 13 residues long. Trimming shortened V by 1 base and J by 0 bases, and 7 bases separated the two germline ends. CDR1 SQVTM and CDR2 ANQGSEA come from the germline V gene. The CDR3 here is CSVEGRNSYEQYV. The CDR3 DNA follows: TGCAGCGTTGAAGGGCGGAACTCCTACGAGCAGTACGTC.

This clonotype came up a few times. This rearrangement joins TRBV5-1 to TRBJ2-6; D gene ambiguous. V lost 0 bases to trimming and J lost 1 base, with 14 bases between them. The CDR3 length is 18 residues. Germline loops: CDR1 SGHRS, CDR2 YFSETQ. The CDR3 loop reads CASSLGGLHDSGANVLTF. In DNA form, the CDR3 reads TGCGCCAGCAGCTTGGGAGGTCTACACGATTCTGGGGCCAACGTCCTGACTTTC. Filled out from reference TRBV5-1 and TRBJ2-6, the complete variable domain reads KAGVTQTPRYLIKTRGQQVTLSCSPISGHRSVSWYQQTPGQGLQFLFEYFSETQRNKGNFPGRFSGRQFSNSRSEMNVSTLELGDSALYLCASSLGGLHDSGANVLTFGAGSRLTVL.

This clonotype was counted only a few times. The CDR3 DNA follows: TGTGCCAGCAGCTCCTGGGACAGACCTAACTATGGCTACACCTTC. This sequence encodes CASSSWDRPNYGYTF. The chain combines TRBV7-9 with TRBJ1-2; 7 bases align to TRBD1. Germline values: CDR1 SEHNR, CDR2 FQNEAQ (reference sequence). The ends lost 4 bases at V and 0 bases at J; junction bases unmatched: 5. This CDR3 spans 15 amino acids.

This clonotype was counted a few times. The gene calls are TRBV3-1 and TRBJ1-6; D not resolved. CDR1 and CDR2 from the germline V gene are LGHDT and YNNKEL (reference sequence). Trimming took 4 bases from V and 6 from J, leaving 16 bases between them. CDR3 length equals 16 residues. The CDR3 bases are TGTGCCAGCAGCCCCCAATCGGCCCAATCTAATTCACCCCTCCACTTT. It codes for CASSPQSAQSNSPLHF.

This clonotype was seen at least ten times. The chain links TRBV6-5 to TRBJ2-5; D unclear. Per the germline V gene, CDR1 is MNHEY and CDR2 is SVGAGI. V was shortened by 0 bases and J by 5 bases, with 10 bases between the two germline ends. The CDR3 has 14 residues. The CDR3 DNA reads TGTGCCAGCAGTTACTCTTTCTCCGCTGAGACCCAGTACTTC. As protein: CASSYSFSAETQYF.

On this clonotype: One end of the junction does not line up with germline, which may come from a read error. The chain employs TRBV12-3 or TRBV12-4 and TRBJ2-3, with 12 bases aligning to TRBD2. The CDR3 has 19 residues. DNA of the CDR3: TGTGTCAGCAGTTTTGAGGACCTCCTAGCGGGAGGGAGCACAGATACGCAGTATTTT. Amino acids: CVSSFEDLLAGGSTDTQYF.

The chain combines TRBV9 with TRBJ2-5, with 11 nucleotides matching TRBD2. Germline V gene data show CDR1 as SGDLS and CDR2 as YYNGEE. V trimming: 6 bases; J trimming: 3 bases; junction bases outside the gene matches: 4. The CDR3 runs to 14 residues. The CDR3 reads CASKPGLAEETQYF. The CDR3 coding sequence is TGTGCCAGCAAACCGGGACTAGCGGAAGAGACCCAGTACTTC.

This clonotype was detected a few times. The J gene is TRBJ2-5, the V gene TRBV29-1; possibly TRBD2 for D (5 bases). Germline V gene lookup returns CDR1 SQVTM and CDR2 ANQGSEA. V was trimmed by 1 base and J by 5 bases, leaving 11 bases between them. This CDR3 comprises 13 residues. The CDR3 loop is CSVEVASRETQYF. The CDR3 DNA reads as TGCAGCGTTGAAGTAGCTAGCCGGGAGACCCAGTACTTC. The whole variable domain, remainder taken from reference TRBV29-1 and TRBJ2-5, is SAVISQKPSRDICQRGTSLTIQCQVDSQVTMMFWYRQQPGQSLTLIATANQGSEATYESGFVIDKFPISRPNLTFSTLTVSNMSPEDSSIYLCSVEVASRETQYFGPGTRLLVL.

The chain uses TRBV2 and TRBJ1-2; tentatively, D is TRBD1 (6 bases). The CDR3 runs 17 residues. Trimming took 4 bases from V and 0 from J, leaving 18 bases between them. Germline V gives CDR1 SNHLY, CDR2 FYNNEI. The CDR3 DNA sequence: TGTGCCAGCAGTGGCGTGGGGGGGCAGCCCTCTAACTATGGCTACACCTTC. This translates into CASSGVGGQPSNYGYTF.

This clonotype occurred a few times. The V gene is TRBV4-2, the J gene TRBJ2-1; weak D call: TRBD1 (6 bases). Trimming shortened V by 0 bases and J by 7 bases, and 13 bases separated the two germline ends. CDR1 LGHNA and CDR2 YNFKEQ come from the germline V gene. The CDR3 extends over 15 amino acids. The CDR3 spells CASSQDNYQGNEQFF. The CDR3 nucleotides read TGTGCCAGCAGCCAAGATAACTACCAGGGGAATGAGCAGTTCTTC.

This clonotype was picked up a small number of times. The gene calls are TRBV27 and TRBJ2-2; 9 bases line up with TRBD2. The CDR3 is 15 amino acids. The germline gives CDR1 MNHEY, CDR2 SMNVEV (reference sequence). The junction had 6 bases not matched to a gene; V was cut back by 4 bases and J by 6 bases. The CDR3 here is CASSSAGGRAGELFF. DNA for the CDR3: TGTGCCAGCAGTTCCGCCGGCGGGAGGGCCGGGGAGCTGTTTTTT.

The gene calls are TRBV11-3 and TRBJ1-4, with a weak D call TRBD1 (5 bases). Trimming shortened V by 7 bases and J by 7 bases, and 25 bases separated the two germline ends. This CDR3 comprises 17 residues. Germline V lookup: CDR1 SGHNT, CDR2 YENEEA. The CDR3 coding sequence is TGTGCCAGCAACCCAATAAGGCTTCCCAGGGTGGCTGAAAAACTGTTTTTT. Translating it yields CASNPIRLPRVAEKLFF.

This chain links TRBV6-1 with TRBJ2-5; no definite D call. This CDR3 region has 13 residues. V gave up 4 bases and J gave up 5 bases, with 11 bases separating them. Germline V gives CDR1 MNHNS, CDR2 SASEGT. The CDR3 protein is CASSGRAGETQYF. The CDR3 nucleotides read TGTGCCAGCAGTGGTAGGGCTGGGGAGACCCAGTACTTC.

In its sample, this clonotype was seen a few times. The genes are TRBV15 and TRBJ2-2, with D hard to call. CDR3 length: 15 residues. Trimming shortened V by 11 bases and J by 6 bases, and 22 bases separated the two germline ends. The germline V gene encodes CDR1 LNHNV and CDR2 YYDKDF (reference sequence). The CDR3, as DNA: TGTGCCGCAAGAGATGGAATCTCTGACGCCGGGGAGCTGTTTTTT. This gives the protein CAARDGISDAGELFF. Full variable domain (outside the CDR3, taken from reference TRBV15 and TRBJ2-2): DAMVIQNPRYQVTQFGKPVTLSCSQTLNHNVMYWYQQKSSQAPKLLFHYYDKDFNNEADTPDNFQSRRPNTSFCFLDIRSPGLGDTAMYLCAARDGISDAGELFFGEGSRLTVL.

V is TRBV3-1 and J is TRBJ1-3; D not resolved. V lost 1 base, J lost 0 bases, and 7 bases lay in between. The CDR3 consists of 15 residues. The germline CDR1 and CDR2 sequences are LGHDT and YNNKEL (reference sequence). The CDR3 nucleotides are TGTGCCAGCAGCCAAGGCTCCGGCTCTGGAAACACCATATATTTT. The encoded protein is CASSQGSGSGNTIYF.

This clonotype came up a few times. This chain joins TRBV20-1 and TRBJ2-1, with 7 bases identical to TRBD2. CDR1 is DFQATT, CDR2 SNEGSKA, per germline (reference sequence). Unmatched junction bases numbered 4, after V lost 5 bases and J lost 0 bases. The CDR3 spans 14 residues. Written as DNA, the CDR3 is TGCAGTGCTTCCCGCGGGAGCTCCTACAATGAGCAGTTCTTC. It specifies CSASRGSSYNEQFF.

This chain uses TRBV18 with TRBJ1-1; no definite D call. CDR1 is KGHSH, CDR2 LQKENI, per germline. The CDR3 sequence is 14 residues long. Trimming stripped 6 bases from V and 1 base from J, with 12 bases between. The CDR3 sequence is CASSPGAENTEAFF. DNA of the CDR3: TGTGCCAGCTCCCCGGGAGCGGAGAACACTGAAGCTTTCTTT.